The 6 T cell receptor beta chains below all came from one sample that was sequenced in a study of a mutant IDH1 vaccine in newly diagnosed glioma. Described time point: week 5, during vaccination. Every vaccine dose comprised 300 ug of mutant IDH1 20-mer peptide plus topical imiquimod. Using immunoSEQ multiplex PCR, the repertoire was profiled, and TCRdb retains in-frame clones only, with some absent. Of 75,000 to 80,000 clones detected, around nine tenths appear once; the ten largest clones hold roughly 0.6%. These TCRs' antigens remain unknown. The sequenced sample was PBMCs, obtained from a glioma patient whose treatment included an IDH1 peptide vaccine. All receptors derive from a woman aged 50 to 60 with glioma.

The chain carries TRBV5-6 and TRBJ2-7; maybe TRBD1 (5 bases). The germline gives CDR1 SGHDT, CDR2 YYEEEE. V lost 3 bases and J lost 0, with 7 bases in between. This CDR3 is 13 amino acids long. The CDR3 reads CASSWTSSYEQYF. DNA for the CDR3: TGTGCCAGCAGCTGGACATCCTCCTACGAGCAGTACTTC.

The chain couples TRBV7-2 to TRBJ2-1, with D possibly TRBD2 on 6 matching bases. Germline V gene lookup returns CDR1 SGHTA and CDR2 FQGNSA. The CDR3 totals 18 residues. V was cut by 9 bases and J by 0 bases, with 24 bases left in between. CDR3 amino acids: CASGGGVGATASYNEQFF. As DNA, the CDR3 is TGTGCCAGTGGGGGAGGAGTCGGGGCCACCGCCTCCTACAATGAGCAGTTCTTC.

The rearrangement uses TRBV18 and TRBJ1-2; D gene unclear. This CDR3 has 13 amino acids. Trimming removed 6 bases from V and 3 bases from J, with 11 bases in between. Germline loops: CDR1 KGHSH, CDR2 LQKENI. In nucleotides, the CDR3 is TGTGCCAGCTCCCCCGGACGGGACTATGGCTACACCTTC. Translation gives CASSPGRDYGYTF.

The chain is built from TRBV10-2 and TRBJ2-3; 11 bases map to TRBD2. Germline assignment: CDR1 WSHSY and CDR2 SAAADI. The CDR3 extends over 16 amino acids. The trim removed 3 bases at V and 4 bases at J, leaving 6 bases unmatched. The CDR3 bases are TGCGCCAGCAGTGATATACTAGCGGGAGTGGCAGATACGCAGTATTTT. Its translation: CASSDILAGVADTQYF.

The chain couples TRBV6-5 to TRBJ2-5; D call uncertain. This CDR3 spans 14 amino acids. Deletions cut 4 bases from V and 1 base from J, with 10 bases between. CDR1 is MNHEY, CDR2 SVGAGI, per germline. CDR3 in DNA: TGTGCCAGCAGTTCCCCAAAAATCCAAGAGACCCAGTACTTC. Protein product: CASSSPKIQETQYF.

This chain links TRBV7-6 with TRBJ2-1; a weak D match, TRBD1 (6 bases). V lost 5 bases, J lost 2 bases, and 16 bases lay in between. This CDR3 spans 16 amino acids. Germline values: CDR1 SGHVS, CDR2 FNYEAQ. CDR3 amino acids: CASSPGAGVTYNEQFF. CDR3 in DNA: TGTGCCAGCAGCCCCGGGGCAGGGGTTACCTACAATGAGCAGTTCTTC.